The T cell receptor (beta chain) described here comes from a study of blood T cell repertoires in COVID-19. Profiling relied on immunoSEQ multiplex PCR, and the TCRdb table lists in-frame clones only, not all of them. The sample contains 130,000 to 150,000 clones, approximately 80% of which appear only once. Losses at the gene ends were 6 bases for V and 0 bases for J; bases not matched to a gene: 13. CDR1 and CDR2 (germline): SGHVS, FQNEAQ. The CDR3 runs 19 residues. Sequenced input: peripheral blood. This clonotype was sampled from a woman aged 40 to 55 with active or convalescent COVID-19. V usage is TRBV7-8 and J usage is TRBJ2-7; the match to TRBD2 covers 14 bases. DNA for the CDR3: TGTGCCAGCAGGGGGGTCCATGGACTAGCGGGAGGTATCTCCTACGAGCAGTACTTC. Protein sequence: CASRGVHGLAGGISYEQYF.